The 24 T cell receptor beta chains below come from one sample, sequenced in a study of OX40 agonist ivuxolimab in advanced cancers. Here immunoSEQ multiplex PCR was the method, and the copy in TCRdb shows in-frame clones only, minus some. Of approximately 100,000 clones in the sample, about 90% were seen once. The sequenced sample was CD4+ or CD8+ T cells sorted from blood, obtained in a trial of the OX40 agonist ivuxolimab. These receptors came from an adult with an advanced solid tumor such as melanoma, head and neck, liver or kidney cancer.

This clone was counted a single time. The rearrangement joins TRBV7-9 to TRBJ2-4; 7 bases match TRBD2. CDR3 length: 14 amino acids. The germline V gene has CDR1 SEHNR and CDR2 FQNEAQ (reference sequence). J lost 3 bases, V lost 4 bases, and 3 bases had no gene match. CDR3 coding DNA: TGTGCCAGCAGCTGGACTAGGGACAAAAACATTCAGTACTTC. Translation gives CASSWTRDKNIQYF.

Here the CDR3 reads CASTPLDTGSYEQYF. The CDR3 nucleotides read TGCGCCAGCACACCCCTTGATACGGGGTCCTACGAGCAGTACTTC. The chain uses TRBV10-2 and TRBJ2-7; maybe TRBD2 (5 bases). V was trimmed by 7 bases and J by 1 base, leaving 17 bases between them. CDR3 length: 15 residues. Per the germline V gene, CDR1 is WSHSY and CDR2 is SAAADI.

The rearrangement uses TRBV6-1 and TRBJ2-3; 8 bases map to TRBD1. CDR1 and CDR2 (germline): MNHNS, SASEGT. The CDR3 contains 14 residues. V gave up 7 bases and J gave up 4 bases; unmatched junction bases: 7. DNA for the CDR3: TGTGCCAGCACCGCGACAGGGGAGGCAGATACGCAGTATTTT. Protein sequence: CASTATGEADTQYF.

This chain links TRBV29-1 with TRBJ2-7; D unresolved. The CDR3 extends over 12 amino acids. V lost 4 bases, J lost 1 base, and 8 bases lay in between. In germline, CDR1 is SQVTM, CDR2 ANQGSEA. The CDR3 sequence: CSVGPTSYEQYF. In nucleotides, the CDR3 is TGCAGCGTTGGGCCCACTTCCTACGAGCAGTACTTC.

V is TRBV19 and J is TRBJ1-5, with D possibly matching TRBD1 (6 bases). V was clipped by 6 bases and J by 2 bases, with 17 bases between them. This CDR3 has 16 residues. The germline gives CDR1 LNHDA, CDR2 SQIVND (reference sequence). Here the CDR3 reads CASRGRRGLGNQPQHF. DNA for the CDR3: TGTGCCAGTAGGGGGAGGAGGGGGTTGGGCAATCAGCCCCAGCATTTT.

The V gene is TRBV9, the J gene TRBJ2-5; 15 positions match TRBD2. Trimming at V came to 2 bases and at J to 4 bases, leaving 3 bases not matched to a gene. The CDR3 runs 16 residues. Germline V gene data show CDR1 as SGDLS and CDR2 as YYNGEE. CDR3 amino acids: CASSVRGLAGGETQYF. In nucleotides, the CDR3 is TGTGCCAGCAGCGTTCGGGGACTAGCGGGAGGAGAGACCCAGTACTTC.

J is TRBJ2-1 and V is TRBV19; 9 bases match TRBD1. The trim removed 4 bases at V and 6 bases at J, leaving 4 bases unmatched. This CDR3 has 14 residues. CDR1 is LNHDA, CDR2 SQIVND, per germline (reference sequence). This CDR3 is CASSRDRAANEQFF. The CDR3 DNA reads as TGTGCCAGTAGTAGGGACAGGGCGGCCAATGAGCAGTTCTTC.

The J gene is TRBJ1-2, the V gene TRBV6-5; D call uncertain. V shed 6 bases and J shed 8 bases, with 13 bases lying between them. The germline CDR1 and CDR2 sequences are MNHEY and SVGAGI. This CDR3 has 12 residues. The CDR3 is CASRTLGGGYTF. In DNA form, the CDR3 reads TGTGCCAGCAGGACCTTGGGAGGGGGCTACACCTTC.

V usage is TRBV19 and J usage is TRBJ2-3; D is unclear. V lost 3 bases and J 1 base, leaving 8 bases between the germline ends. The CDR3 totals 14 residues. Germline CDR1 reads LNHDA; CDR2 reads SQIVND (reference sequence). The CDR3 DNA sequence: TGTGCCAGTAGTATTAGACATGGCACAGATACGCAGTATTTT. This codes for CASSIRHGTDTQYF.

V and J are TRBV18 and TRBJ2-6; tentative D call: TRBD1 (6 bases). The V and J ends lost 1 base and 3 bases respectively, with 19 bases between them. CDR3 length equals 19 residues. Per germline, CDR1 KGHSH and CDR2 LQKENI. The CDR3 DNA reads TGTGCCAGCTCACCACGCCGAGGGGACATGAGTGGTGGGGCCAACGTCCTGACTTTC. It encodes CASSPRRGDMSGGANVLTF. Filled out from reference TRBV18 and TRBJ2-6, the complete variable domain reads NAGVMQNPRHLVRRRGQEARLRCSPMKGHSHVYWYRQLPEEGLKFMVYLQKENIIDESGMPKERFSAEFPKEGPSILRIQQVVRGDSAAYFCASSPRRGDMSGGANVLTFGAGSRLTVL.

This clone has just one count. The J gene is TRBJ2-1, the V gene TRBV7-3; unclear D gene. Germline V CDR1 and CDR2: SGHTA, FQGTGA. Between the trimmed V and J ends, which lost 5 bases and 5 bases, there was a span of 10 bases. CDR3 size: 13 residues. The CDR3 DNA reads as TGTGCCAGCAGCCCCGGGCGTGACAATGAGCAGTTCTTC. It translates to CASSPGRDNEQFF.

The chain employs TRBV9 and TRBJ2-7, with D perhaps TRBD1 or TRBD2 (6 bases each). Trimming left V 0 bases short and J 6 bases short, with 19 bases between. This CDR3 has 16 amino acids. Germline CDR1 reads SGDLS; CDR2 reads YYNGEE. In DNA, the CDR3 is TGTGCCAGCAGCGTAGGTAGGGGGGACGGCCTCGCCGAGCAGTACTTC. Translating gives CASSVGRGDGLAEQYF.

The chain joins TRBV9 to TRBJ2-5; TRBD1 matches 10 bases. CDR1 and CDR2 (germline): SGDLS, YYNGEE. The CDR3 is 15 residues long. J was trimmed by 3 bases and V by 0 bases; bases with no gene match: 2. CDR3 residues: CASSVVGTGEETQYF. The CDR3 nucleotides read TGTGCCAGCAGCGTAGTAGGGACAGGGGAAGAGACCCAGTACTTC. Together with reference TRBV9 and TRBJ2-5, the CDR3 gives the full variable domain: DSGVTQTPKHLITATGQRVTLRCSPRSGDLSVYWYQQSLDQGLQFLIQYYNGEERAKGNILERFSAQQFPDLHSELNLSSLELGDSALYFCASSVVGTGEETQYFGPGTRLLVL.

This clone was found once. The chain is built from TRBV5-1 and TRBJ2-2; no reliable D call. In germline, CDR1 is SGHRS, CDR2 YFSETQ. This CDR3 region has 17 residues. Trimming removed 4 bases from V and 4 bases from J, with 20 bases in between. The CDR3 nucleotides are TGCGCCAGCAGCCCCACCACCGGGCCCTACCTCACCGGGGAGCTGTTTTTT. Amino acids: CASSPTTGPYLTGELFF.

This chain links TRBV6-1 with TRBJ2-7; 8 positions match TRBD1. The V and J ends lost 4 bases and 1 base, in that order; junction bases with no gene match: 6. Germline V gives CDR1 MNHNS, CDR2 SASEGT. There are 15 residues in the CDR3. The CDR3 nucleotides are TGTGCCAGCAGTGCGGTTACAGGGGGATCCTACGAGCAGTACTTC. Translated, it gives CASSAVTGGSYEQYF.

The chain couples TRBV30 to TRBJ2-4; 14 bases match TRBD2. The germline V gene encodes CDR1 GTSNPN and CDR2 SVGIG (reference sequence). This CDR3 is built from 21 residues. V lost 1 base to trimming and J lost 1 base; unmatched junction nucleotides: 15. For the CDR3, the DNA is TGTGCCTGGAGTGCTCTGGGACTAGCGGGAGACCAAAGCAGGGCCAAAAACATTCAGTACTTC. It is translated as CAWSALGLAGDQSRAKNIQYF.

This clone was recorded a few times. This chain uses TRBV6-1 with TRBJ1-1, with 7 bases identical to TRBD1. Germline CDR1 and CDR2: MNHNS and SASEGT. CDR3 size: 12 residues. Losses at the gene ends were 4 bases for V and 12 bases for J; bases not matched to a gene: 8. This chain's CDR3 is CASSGDRPGSFF. DNA for the CDR3: TGTGCCAGCAGTGGGGACAGACCCGGCTCTTTCTTT.

The chain recombines TRBV19 with TRBJ2-3; no reliable D call. The CDR3 sequence is 14 residues long. CDR1 is LNHDA and CDR2 is SQIVND in the germline V gene (reference sequence). The germline V and J ends were trimmed by 6 bases and 3 bases, with 13 bases remaining between them. This chain's CDR3 is CASRKLTETDTQYF. For the CDR3, the DNA is TGTGCCAGTAGAAAGTTGACGGAAACAGATACGCAGTATTTT.

The gene calls are TRBV19 and TRBJ2-1; 16 nucleotides align to TRBD2. This CDR3 is 20 amino acids long. Losses at the gene ends were 5 bases for V and 0 bases for J; bases not matched to a gene: 10. The germline V gene has CDR1 LNHDA and CDR2 SQIVND (reference sequence). CDR3: CASSPRGLAGGPSSYNEQFF. CDR3 in DNA: TGTGCCAGTAGTCCGAGGGGACTAGCGGGAGGGCCGAGCTCCTACAATGAGCAGTTCTTC.

This chain joins TRBV19 and TRBJ2-2; D unclear. The CDR3 runs 14 residues. Germline V CDR1 and CDR2: LNHDA, SQIVND (reference sequence). V gave up 4 bases and J gave up 1 base, with 7 bases separating them. The CDR3 here is CASSSILNTGELFF. CDR3 bases: TGTGCCAGTAGTAGTATCTTGAACACCGGGGAGCTGTTTTTT.

This clone was counted a single time. The chain links TRBV10-3 to TRBJ2-2; D is tentatively TRBD1 or TRBD2 (5 bases each). CDR1 is ENHRY and CDR2 is SYGVKD in the germline V gene. This CDR3 spans 17 amino acids. Trimming removed 8 bases from V and 0 bases from J, with 19 bases in between. CDR3 in amino acids: CAISFARWGSNTGELFF. CDR3 in DNA: TGTGCCATCTCGTTTGCGAGATGGGGGTCGAACACCGGGGAGCTGTTTTTT.

This clone was observed many times. This chain connects TRBV9 to TRBJ1-1, with D possibly being TRBD1 (5 bases). V was cut by 4 bases and J by 2 bases, with 15 bases left in between. Germline CDR1 and CDR2: SGDLS and YYNGEE. The CDR3 has 15 residues. CDR3 nucleotides: TGTGCCAGCAGCCGTTTGGGGGACTACAACACTGAAGCTTTCTTT. Translating it yields CASSRLGDYNTEAFF.

The chain's CDR3 is CASSLGVGNEQFF. CDR3 coding DNA: TGTGCCAGCAGCTTAGGGGTTGGCAATGAGCAGTTCTTC. The V and J genes are TRBV11-3 and TRBJ2-1; D not certain. The CDR3 has 13 amino acids. Trimming left V 1 base short and J 6 bases short, with 7 bases between. Germline values: CDR1 SGHNT, CDR2 YENEEA. The entire variable domain, with the rest obtained from reference TRBV11-3 and TRBJ2-1, is as follows: EAGVVQSPRYKIIEKKQPVAFWCNPISGHNTLYWYLQNLGQGPELLIRYENEEAVDDSQLPKDRFSAERLKGVDSTLKIQPAELGDSAVYLCASSLGVGNEQFFGPGTRLTVL.

The chain is built from TRBV11-1 and TRBJ1-3; no reliable D call. V was clipped by 5 bases and J by 1 base, with 9 bases between them. This CDR3 comprises 14 residues. Germline CDR1 reads SGHAT; CDR2 reads FQDESV (reference sequence). The DNA for the CDR3 is TGTGCCAGCAGCCGCTCCCCGTCTGGAAACACCATATATTTT. Translating it yields CASSRSPSGNTIYF.